This TCR beta chain was recovered during a study of radiotherapy plus CTLA-4 blockade in lung cancer. Turning to this clone: Its antigen is still unknown.

Trimming shortened V by 3 bases and J by 9 bases, and 19 bases separated the two germline ends. Germline V gives CDR1 SQVTM, CDR2 ANQGSEA. This CDR3 region has 14 residues. TCRdb keeps only in-frame clones here, not all; method: immunoSEQ multiplex PCR. The table has 90,000 or so clones, 80% to 90% seen once; the top ten hold roughly 0.84%. The study's findings and limits: Per reports, early blood T cell clone dynamics, plus interferon-beta, forecast response most strongly.

The TCR comes from a human donor with non-small cell lung cancer who had stable disease on radiotherapy plus ipilimumab. The sequencing used peripheral blood, collected from a patient treated with radiotherapy plus ipilimumab. V usage is TRBV29-1 and J usage is TRBJ2-3; the D call may be TRBD1 or TRBD2 (5 bases each). DNA for the CDR3: TGCAGCGTTGAGGGGGACGGCCACCTCGGAACGCAGTATTTT. It translates to CSVEGDGHLGTQYF.